The T cell receptor beta chain under discussion was sequenced for a study of early T cells in non-severe SARS-CoV-2 infection. Each CDR3 protein gets one entry after TCRdb re-called the 5' RACE reads with MiXCR. The repertoire holds roughly 69,000 distinct CDR3 sequences, with 9% to 10% as singletons. The V gene's germline CDR1 is KGHSH and CDR2 LQKENI. The V end was cut by 3 bases, the J end by 10 bases, with 18 bases between. The CDR3 loop spans 14 amino acids. Many counts were recorded for this clonotype. The chain joins TRBV18 to TRBJ1-1, with no clear D. The sequence derives from an adult who was a healthcare worker with PCR-confirmed SARS-CoV-2 infection or an uninfected control (not recorded which). Specimen: whole blood, collected at baseline. The CDR3 DNA reads TGTGCCAGCTCACCTCTGGATATTGTCTCGGTAGCTTTCTTT. Its protein is CASSPLDIVSVAFF.